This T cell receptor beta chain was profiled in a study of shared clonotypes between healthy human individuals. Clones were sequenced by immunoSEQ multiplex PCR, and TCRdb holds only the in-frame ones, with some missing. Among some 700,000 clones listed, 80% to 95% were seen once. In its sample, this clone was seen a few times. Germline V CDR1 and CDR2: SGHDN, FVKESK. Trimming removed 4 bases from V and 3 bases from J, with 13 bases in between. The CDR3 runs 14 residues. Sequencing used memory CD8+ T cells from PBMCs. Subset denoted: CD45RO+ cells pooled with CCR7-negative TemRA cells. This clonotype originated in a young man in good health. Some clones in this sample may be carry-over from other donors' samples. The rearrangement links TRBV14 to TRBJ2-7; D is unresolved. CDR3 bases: TGTGCCAGCAGCCTACGAACCCTCGGCTACGAGCAGTACTTC. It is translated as CASSLRTLGYEQYF.